This T cell receptor beta chain was profiled in a study of blood T cell repertoires in COVID-19. Study-level information: COVID-19 samples, acute and convalescent, were from the United States, Italy and Spain. Sources were T cells, B-cell-depleted T cells, or PBMCs; the material itself was cDNA or gDNA.

In Seattle, patients joined the study during active infection and were tracked longitudinally. The protocol was immunoSEQ multiplex PCR, while the TCRdb copy is restricted to in-frame clones and leaves out a portion. The sample holds about 300,000 clones, roughly 90% seen once. V was pared by 4 bases and J by 2 bases, with 5 bases between. The CDR3 extends over 12 amino acids. Germline assignment: CDR1 LNHNV and CDR2 YYDKDF (reference sequence). The receptor comes from a woman younger than 45 with COVID-19, enrolled during active disease. This chain links TRBV15 with TRBJ1-2, with a weak D call TRBD1 (5 bases). The sequenced sample was peripheral blood. Written as DNA, the CDR3 is TGTGCCACCAGCAAGGGGAACTATGGCTACACCTTC. Translating it yields CATSKGNYGYTF.